This entry describes one TCR beta chain. In Seattle, patients joined the study during active infection and were tracked longitudinally. In the original workflow: How many nucleated cells were present was estimated from reference gene primer amplification. Clones were sequenced by immunoSEQ multiplex PCR, and TCRdb holds only the in-frame ones, with some missing. V and J calls plus clone size are reproduced from that table; the DNA served to infer D and trimming. Of around 250,000 clones listed, 90% are singletons. The data originate from a study of blood T cell repertoires in COVID-19. Looking at the study overall: PBMCs, B-cell-depleted T cells, or T cells provided the cDNA or gDNA that made up the material.

The TCR originated in a woman aged 55-70 years with COVID-19, enrolled during active disease. Sequencing input: peripheral blood.

The CDR3 DNA reads as TGTGCCAGCAGCAGAGGGGGCTCGGGCAATCAGCCCCAGCATTTT. This gives the protein CASSRGGSGNQPQHF. J is TRBJ1-5 and V is TRBV9; 7 nucleotides line up with TRBD1. This CDR3 has 15 amino acids. V was clipped by 4 bases and J by 2 bases; unmatched bases: 6. Germline assignment: CDR1 SGDLS and CDR2 YYNGEE.